This TCR beta chain comes out of a study of cytomegalovirus exposure and HLA in healthy donors (dated by TCRdb to 2015 to 2018). Study-wide context: An earlier analysis of roughly 630 of the donors reported 250 to 300 Gb of sequence data and 120 million or so unique TCR beta sequences from about 179 million T cells. An early release that covered around 590 HLA-typed donors contained around 300 gigabases of sequencing data and 70 million to 100 million unique TCR sequences. Of the 300 to 400 genotyped donors, approximately 83% fell in the genetic ancestry cluster associated with self-reported Caucasian donors. The study aimed to test whether signatures of past pathogen exposure could be identified by cataloging public T cell receptors. The study profiled the T cell repertoires of hundreds of subjects by immunosequencing and related them to cytomegalovirus serostatus. Besides the first cohort of roughly 640 subjects, a separate validation cohort made up of around 120 different subjects was used. High-throughput TCR immunosequencing, statistical association of individual TCRs with disease status, and machine learning were combined to predict cytomegalovirus infection status. A later analysis re-analyzed previously published TCR beta repertoires from 660 or so donors and added high-resolution HLA genotyping to study TCR occurrence patterns. Rather than using new phenotypic data, the later analysis identified candidate immune exposures from TCR beta sequences and from how often those sequences occurred across donors. In an earlier analysis of around 540 of the donors, high-throughput TCR beta sequencing was used to judge whether each TCR beta V gene segment behaved as functional or pseudogenic. Donor age, sex, ethnicity and CMV serostatus were compiled alongside the repertoire data. A later genetic analysis used genome-wide SNP genotypes for about 55% of the 666 donors, treating that subset as a discovery cohort. Every repertoire in the discovery cohort had been generated on one and the same sequencing platform. Class I and class II HLA loci were covered by the typing at four-digit resolution. Typing coverage varied by locus: 629-630 donors for A, B, C, DRB1 and DQB1; roughly 520 for DQA1; over 600 for DPA1; under 490 for DPB1. Because of strong linkage in the cohort, four to six DR-DQ haplotypes were treated as single units for association and clustering. Among 300 to 500 genotyped donors of the cohort, an average of around 250,000 unique TCR beta nucleotide sequences was sequenced per donor, of which 15% to 20% were non-productive. What the research found in general, with its limitations: Across donors, most TCR sequences were observed very rarely, whereas some public TCRs were present in many individuals. A later analysis reported that several top co-occurrence clusters appeared linked to parvovirus B19, influenza, CMV and Epstein-Barr virus. The study listed 150 to 200 TCR beta chains as associated with cytomegalovirus. Because some donors lacked HLA typing at each locus, the association tests relied only on the typed subset. A further reported finding was that TCR beta sequences accurately predicted the HLA-A and HLA-B alleles for most subjects in the first cohort. CMV serostatus was the only immune exposure information available for the cohort. In a later analysis, HLA-associated TCR beta chains showed more clonal expansion and lower generation probabilities than non-associated chains that were equally common. Presence/absence analyses assumed roughly uniform sequencing depth across donors, an assumption that may not hold. An association between a missense DCLRE1C variant and V-gene and J-gene trimming of TCR beta chains was found in a later genetic analysis and replicated in an independent cohort. In a later analysis, the rate of TCR association differed among HLA loci, with DRB1 alleles having the most associated TCRs and HLA-C alleles having the fewest. In an earlier analysis of under 600 of the donors, most TCR beta V segments were observed in productive rearrangements about 87% or about 30% of the time, broadly matching IMGT annotations. Compared with the approximately 720-donor mean, donors in an Asian-associated ancestry cluster had fewer N-insertions in productive TCRs, according to a later genetic analysis. A cluster of highly shared sequence variants was judged likely to be a technical artifact of the sequencing pipeline. In a later analysis, around 15,000 TCR beta sequences were associated with specific HLA alleles at a false discovery rate of 0.05. A later analysis found that most CMV-associated TCR beta chains appeared HLA-restricted, with HLA associations seemingly driven largely by CMV exposure. A few of the identified cytomegalovirus-associated TCR beta chains were confirmed in vitro to be specific for cytomegalovirus antigens. The earlier analysis of approximately 540 of the donors excluded some 16 rarely observed V segments, including chromosome 9 orphons, because counts were too low. It was suggested by the authors that the approach could potentially be generalized to other disease states and immunological phenotypes. When HLA alleles, especially DR and DQ, strongly co-occurred, attributing TCR associations to individual alleles was difficult. In both the original and validation cohorts, the classifier was reported to diagnose cytomegalovirus status with high specificity and sensitivity. Some IMGT-functional V segments, including TRBV6-2 and TRBV6-3, could not be told apart with the 87-base-pair reads, so those segments were excluded. Only TCR beta chains were sequenced in this cohort, and the absence of alpha or paired-chain data limited detectable features. Correlated functional status among segregating V segments might be attributable to linkage disequilibrium, but an unknown experimental factor could not be ruled out.

CDR1 and CDR2 were assigned from the germline V gene as MDHEN and SYDVKM. Trimming costs V 3 bases and J 7 bases, and their ends lie 10 bases apart. The CDR3 covers 13 residues, taking in both the cysteine and the phenylalanine. Only the CDR3 region is kept as DNA, spanning 39 bases read in frame from base 1. In total, about 650 healthy bone marrow donors made up the cohort. All cohort members were sampled while nominally healthy, although unrecorded immune exposures were likely present. CMV serostatus was recorded as positive for 250 to 300 and negative for about 50% of the 666 cohort members, whereas no CMV serostatus was recorded for the donor in question. A peripheral blood sample was provided by each donor, and peripheral blood mononuclear cells were used for TCR beta sequencing. Genomic DNA was extracted from the blood cell samples with the Qiagen DNeasy Blood Extraction Kit. The receptor library was made with the immunoSEQ multiplex PCR assay. The multiplex PCR relied on a mix of 60 forward primers for TCR Vbeta segments and 13 reverse primers for TCR Jbeta segments. A multiplex PCR assay on genomic DNA amplified the CDR3 region of rearranged TCR beta genes. The Illumina HiSeq System was used to sequence the amplified TCR beta libraries as 87-base-pair reads. The original pipeline was this. Across the 500 to 700 repertoires, a later analysis counted approximately 75 million unique TCR beta chains, 9.5 million to 13 million of which were shared by at least two donors. To remove PCR and sequencing errors, raw reads were error-corrected and collapsed into unique sequences using a nearest-neighbor algorithm that merged closely related sequences. To assign V, D and J gene segments, CDR3 sequences were aligned to IMGT reference sequences. For a sequence to be retained, at least a six-nucleotide match to both a V gene segment and a J gene segment was required. A rearrangement was called productive if the CDR3 had no stop codons and remained in frame with V and J, and every other rearrangement was called non-productive. Following IMGT convention, CDR3 was defined as the stretch from the second conserved V-encoded cysteine up to the conserved J-encoded phenylalanine. The earlier analysis of a few hundred of the donors excluded any sequence lacking an unambiguous match to a single V gene segment. In an earlier analysis of approximately 590 of the donors, V segments were called functional above 56.7% productive rearrangements and were called segregating when the between-donor standard deviation exceeded 5%. A statistical classification framework was developed to diagnose cytomegalovirus status using the catalog of TCR beta chain sequences. In a later analysis, TCR nucleotide sequences were compared against IMGT/GENE-DB human TR gene sequences so that V and J genes could be assigned. In a later analysis, CDR3 sequences and most-parsimonious VDJ recombination scenarios were assigned using the TCRdist pipeline. In a later analysis, every TCR beta chain was defined by the combination of its CDR3 amino acid sequence and its V-gene family, and reads without a unique V-gene family were dropped. To address suspected cross-contamination and a sequencing artifact, a later analysis removed 450 to 700 highly shared, low-generation-probability nucleotide sequences. In a later analysis, a clonal expansion index was calculated for each public chain from normalized within-repertoire ranks of inferred template counts. In a later analysis, generation probabilities were computed with a VDJ recombination model fitted to out-of-frame rearrangements, and the resulting probabilities were checked against IGoR. In a later analysis, hypergeometric tests were used to score TCR-TCR, TCR-HLA and TCR-CMV co-occurrence, with a repertoire-size bias correction applied to TCR pairs. In a later analysis, false discovery rates were estimated by permuting HLA or CMV assignments 20 times. In a later analysis, co-occurring TCRs were grouped using DBSCAN, with TCRdist sequence similarity added in when clustering inside HLA-allele-positive subsets. For co-occurrence clustering, repertoires with fewer than 30,000 or more than 120,000 public chains were excluded, along with roughly five repertoires with anomalous nucleotide sharing. The table was pulled from immuneACCESS by TCRdb, which kept in-frame rearrangements only. Such tables lose some clones; where checked, under half of the loss comes from unresolved V genes, and the rest has no known cause. D and trimming were read from the DNA, whereas the V and J calls and clone size are those reported in that table. This sample lists under 150,000 clones; 55% to 80% were detected once. Of the sample, roughly 14% is held by the ten largest clones.

Turning to this clone: The antigen it binds to is not known. No base quality values were provided; no much bigger clone lies one nucleotide off.

The receptor chain draws on TRBV28 and TRBJ1-5, with the identity of the D gene unclear. This sequence was found in a human donor in good health. Sequenced material: PBMCs. In nucleotides, the sequence is TGTGCCAGCAGTTTTGAGTCGCACCAGCCCCAGCATTTT. Its protein is CASSFESHQPQHF.